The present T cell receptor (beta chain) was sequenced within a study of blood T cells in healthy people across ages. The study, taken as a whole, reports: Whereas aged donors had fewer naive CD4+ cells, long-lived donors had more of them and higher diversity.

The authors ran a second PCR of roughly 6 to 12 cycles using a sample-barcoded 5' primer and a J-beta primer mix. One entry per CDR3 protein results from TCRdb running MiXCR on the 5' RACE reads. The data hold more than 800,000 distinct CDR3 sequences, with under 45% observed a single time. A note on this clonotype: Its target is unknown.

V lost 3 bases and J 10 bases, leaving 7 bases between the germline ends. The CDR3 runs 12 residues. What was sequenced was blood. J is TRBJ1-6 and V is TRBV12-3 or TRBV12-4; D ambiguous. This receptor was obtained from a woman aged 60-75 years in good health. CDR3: CASSFQRSPLHF. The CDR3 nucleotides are TGTGCCAGCAGTTTTCAGAGATCACCCCTCCACTTT.